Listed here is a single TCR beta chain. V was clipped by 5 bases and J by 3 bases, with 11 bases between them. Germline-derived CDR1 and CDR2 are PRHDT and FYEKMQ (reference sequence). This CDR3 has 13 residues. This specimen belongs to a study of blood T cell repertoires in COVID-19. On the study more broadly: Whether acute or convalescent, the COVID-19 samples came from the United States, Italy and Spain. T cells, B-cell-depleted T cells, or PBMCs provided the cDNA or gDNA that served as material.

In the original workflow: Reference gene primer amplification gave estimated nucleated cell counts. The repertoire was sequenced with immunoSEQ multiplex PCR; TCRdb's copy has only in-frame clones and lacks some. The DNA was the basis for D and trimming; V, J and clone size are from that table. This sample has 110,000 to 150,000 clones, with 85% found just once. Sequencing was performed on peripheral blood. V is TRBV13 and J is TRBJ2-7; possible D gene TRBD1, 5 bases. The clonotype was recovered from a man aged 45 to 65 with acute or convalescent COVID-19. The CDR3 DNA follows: TGTGCCAGCAGCCCTGGACATGTCTACGAGCAGTACTTC. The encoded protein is CASSPGHVYEQYF.